The 21 T cell receptor beta chains below all came from one sample that was sequenced in a study of T-cell memory formation after mild COVID-19. Using its own MiXCR run on the 5' RACE reads, TCRdb lists one record per CDR3 protein. The sample holds 450,000 to 650,000 distinct CDR3 sequences, approximately 18% seen once. The sample consisted of PBMCs or a T cell subset sorted from them (not recorded which). The receptors were gathered from an adult woman who had mild COVID-19 (a few samples of this study predate the infection). Cell type and time point are not known.

This clonotype has a handful of counts. V gene TRBV10-3 combines with J gene TRBJ2-6; 7 bases align to TRBD1. The CDR3 is made up of 17 amino acids. The J segment lost 0 bases and the V segment lost 3 bases, leaving 5 bases of the junction unmatched. Germline-derived CDR1 and CDR2 are ENHRY and SYGVKD. The CDR3 spells CAISDTGQASGANVLTF. The CDR3 DNA reads TGTGCCATCAGTGACACCGGACAGGCCTCTGGGGCCAACGTCCTGACTTTC.

The chain carries TRBV4-3 and TRBJ2-2, with 10 positions matching TRBD2. CDR1 is LGHNA, CDR2 YSLEER, per germline. With 2 bases clipped from V and 0 bases from J, the junction kept 6 bases outside the gene matches. The CDR3 is 18 residues long. The CDR3 region is CASSQRTSGDANTGELFF. In DNA, the CDR3 is TGCGCCAGCAGCCAAAGGACTAGCGGAGACGCGAACACCGGGGAGCTGTTTTTT.

CDR3 in DNA: TGCAGCGGACATAAGAGCGGGGGGCCAAAAGAGACCCAGTACTTC. Its protein product is CSGHKSGGPKETQYF. V gene TRBV20-1 combines with J gene TRBJ2-5; 9 bases line up with TRBD2. Germline V CDR1 and CDR2: DFQATT, SNEGSKA (reference sequence). The CDR3 runs to 15 residues.

This clonotype appeared a few times. The chain couples TRBV5-5 to TRBJ1-2; D not resolved. The V end lost 4 bases, the J end lost 10 bases, and 17 bases lay between the germline ends. The germline V gene encodes CDR1 SGHKS and CDR2 YYEKEE (reference sequence). The CDR3 has 13 residues. In nucleotides, the CDR3 is TGTGCCAGCAGCCCCACTCCAAGACATGACTACACCTTC. Translated, it gives CASSPTPRHDYTF.

The chain recombines TRBV7-6 with TRBJ2-3; TRBD1 agrees at 10 bases. This CDR3 region has 16 residues. Germline V gene data show CDR1 as SGHVS and CDR2 as FNYEAQ. The V gene end was trimmed by 1 base and the J gene end by 3 bases; junction bases not matched to a gene: 4. CDR3 nucleotides: TGTGCCAGCAGCTTAGGGACAGGGGGGAGGACAGATACGCAGTATTTT. Amino acids: CASSLGTGGRTDTQYF.

This clonotype was counted a few times. The chain couples TRBV12-3 or TRBV12-4 to TRBJ1-2, with 12 bases identical to TRBD1. J lost 2 bases, V lost 3 bases, and 1 base had no gene match. The CDR3 covers 15 residues. The CDR3 sequence is CASSFGTGGNYGYTF. Written as DNA, the CDR3 is TGTGCCAGCAGTTTCGGGACAGGGGGCAACTATGGCTACACCTTC.

J is TRBJ2-2 and V is TRBV11-2; 11 nucleotides agree with TRBD2. Germline values: CDR1 SGHAT, CDR2 FQNNGV. CDR3 length: 16 amino acids. The junction had 2 bases not matched to a gene; V was cut back by 1 base and J by 4 bases. The DNA for the CDR3 is TGTGCCAGCAGCTTAGCTAGCGGGGGGCTCACCGGGGAGCTGTTTTTT. Translation: CASSLASGGLTGELFF.

This clonotype turned up a few times. The chain couples TRBV5-1 to TRBJ2-1; D is uncertain. V was pared by 6 bases and J by 0 bases, with 13 bases between. Germline assignment: CDR1 SGHRS and CDR2 YFSETQ. The CDR3 length is 15 residues. Here the CDR3 DNA reads TGCGCCAGCAAACTCCACTCCACCTCCTACAATGAGCAGTTCTTC. Encoded protein: CASKLHSTSYNEQFF.

V usage is TRBV18 and J usage is TRBJ2-2; 11 nucleotides align to TRBD2. Germline-derived CDR1 and CDR2 are KGHSH and LQKENI. V was pared by 6 bases and J by 1 base, with 7 bases of the junction left unmatched. The CDR3 is 17 residues long. This chain's CDR3 is CASSVLAGVGNTGELFF. For the CDR3, the DNA is TGTGCCAGCTCGGTACTAGCGGGAGTCGGGAACACCGGGGAGCTGTTTTTT.

This sequence joins TRBV11-3 and TRBJ2-1, with D perhaps assigned TRBD1 or TRBD2 (7 bases each). V shed 5 bases and J shed 8 bases, with 19 bases lying between them. The V gene's germline CDR1 is SGHNT and CDR2 YENEEA. The CDR3 length is 15 residues. The CDR3 coding sequence is TGTGCCAGCAGCCGTAACAGGGGAGGGGTCCATGAGCAGTTCTTC. Translated, it gives CASSRNRGGVHEQFF.

This clonotype showed up just a few times. The genes are TRBV14 and TRBJ2-3, with a possible D match to TRBD2 (6 bases). V was cut by 2 bases and J by 2 bases, with 14 bases left in between. Germline assignment: CDR1 SGHDN and CDR2 FVKESK. There are 16 residues in the CDR3. CDR3 loop: CASSQFGGEYTDTQYF. The CDR3 region has the DNA TGTGCCAGCAGCCAATTCGGCGGGGAGTACACAGATACGCAGTATTTT.

This clonotype was recorded many times. The rearrangement links TRBV12-3 or TRBV12-4 to TRBJ2-5; 10 bases line up with TRBD2. Trimming at V came to 1 base and at J to 1 base, leaving 0 bases not matched to a gene. This CDR3 spans 15 amino acids. This CDR3 reads CASSLVAGGQETQYF. The CDR3 coding sequence is TGTGCCAGCAGTTTAGTAGCGGGGGGCCAAGAGACCCAGTACTTC.

This chain joins TRBV12-3 or TRBV12-4 and TRBJ2-1; 10 positions match TRBD2. The ends lost 6 bases at V and 7 bases at J; junction bases unmatched: 21. The CDR3 extends over 19 amino acids. The CDR3 DNA reads TGTGCCAGCAGCCCTCGGGGGTCGACTAGCGGGTTTTTAAATAATGAGCAGTTCTTC. Translated, it gives CASSPRGSTSGFLNNEQFF.

This clonotype was detected a few times. The CDR3 DNA follows: TGTGCCACCAGCAGGGCCAAGACAGGGCCGACCTACGAGCAGTACTTC. The encoded protein is CATSRAKTGPTYEQYF. This sequence joins TRBV15 and TRBJ2-7; 7 nucleotides match TRBD1. Germline CDR1 and CDR2: LNHNV and YYDKDF (reference sequence). After removal of 3 bases from V and 2 bases from J, the junction contained 10 bases not matched to a gene. The length of the CDR3 is 16 residues.

This chain links TRBV9 with TRBJ2-5, with 11 bases lining up with TRBD2. Germline CDR1 SGDLS, CDR2 YYNGEE. The CDR3 is 17 residues long. Losses at the gene ends were 3 bases for V and 0 bases for J; bases not matched to a gene: 7. CDR3 loop: CASSAHPGLADQETQYF. The CDR3 DNA reads TGTGCCAGCAGCGCACATCCGGGACTAGCGGACCAAGAGACCCAGTACTTC.

This chain links TRBV9 with TRBJ1-1; D unclear. This CDR3 spans 15 amino acids. The ends were cut back, 4 bases at V and 1 base at J, with 14 bases in the middle. From germline, CDR1 is SGDLS and CDR2 YYNGEE. The CDR3 DNA reads TGTGCCAGCAGCCCCCGGCCCCTCGGGAACACTGAAGCTTTCTTT. This encodes CASSPRPLGNTEAFF.

This clonotype turned up a few times. The rearrangement links TRBV9 to TRBJ2-3; D is ambiguous. V lost 0 bases to trimming and J lost 4 bases, with 9 bases between them. The germline gives CDR1 SGDLS, CDR2 YYNGEE. The CDR3 covers 14 residues. As DNA, the CDR3 is TGTGCCAGCAGCGTAGACCCAGGACCAGATACGCAGTATTTT. It is translated as CASSVDPGPDTQYF.

V gene TRBV4-2 combines with J gene TRBJ2-1, with 9 nucleotides matching TRBD2. CDR1 is LGHNA and CDR2 is YNFKEQ in the germline V gene. Trimming cost V 4 bases and J 5 bases; bases outside gene matches: 9. This CDR3 comprises 16 residues. CDR3 amino acids: CASSLHPGTSNNEQFF. The CDR3 nucleotides read TGTGCCAGCAGCCTACATCCCGGGACTAGCAACAATGAGCAGTTCTTC.

This clonotype was seen only a few times. The gene calls are TRBV6-1 and TRBJ1-2, with 7 bases lining up with TRBD1. The CDR3 runs 14 residues. Germline values: CDR1 MNHNS, CDR2 SASEGT. J was trimmed by 0 bases and V by 2 bases; bases with no gene match: 0. The CDR3 bases are TGTGCCAGCAGTGAACAGGGGGCTAACTATGGCTACACCTTC. As protein: CASSEQGANYGYTF.

The table lists this clonotype with a few counts. The chain is built from TRBV12-3 or TRBV12-4 and TRBJ2-7, with 7 bases lining up with TRBD1. Trimming took 8 bases from V and 3 from J; bases not matched to a gene: 7. CDR3 length equals 13 residues. In DNA form, the CDR3 reads TGTGCCAGCGGCAAAGGGACAGTCTACGAGCAGTACTTC. Amino acid sequence: CASGKGTVYEQYF.

The chain combines TRBV6-1 with TRBJ2-1; TRBD1 matches 8 bases. V trimming: 5 bases; J trimming: 6 bases; junction bases outside the gene matches: 9. This CDR3 has 15 amino acids. Germline-derived CDR1 and CDR2 are MNHNS and SASEGT. The CDR3 region is CASSSVQGASNEQFF. The CDR3 DNA reads as TGTGCCAGCAGTTCAGTCCAGGGGGCGAGCAATGAGCAGTTCTTC.